This TCR beta chain was captured by sequencing in a study of T cells after yellow fever vaccination. The wider study: Some fractions had low cell numbers, and these were prepared with SMART-Seq v4 Ultra Low Input.

About this clonotype: The antigen remains unidentified.

Overall study findings and caveats: Reappearing after the booster were most of the clones from primary vaccination (around 96% CD4, around 90% CD8).

From germline, CDR1 is SGHDT and CDR2 YYEEEE. CDR3 length: 17 residues. Between the trimmed V and J ends, which lost 4 bases and 5 bases, there was a span of 22 bases. TCRdb reanalysed the 5' RACE reads using MiXCR and keeps one entry per CDR3 protein. The table records approximately 300,000 distinct CDR3 sequences, roughly 6.8% of them present only once. V gene TRBV5-6 combines with J gene TRBJ2-1, with D uncertain. The TCR comes from a man aged 18 to 29 who received the YFV17D yellow fever vaccine. The sequencing used PBMCs, collected roughly 45 days after the first yellow fever vaccination. This CDR3 reads CASSPRATYTLNNEQFF. As DNA, the CDR3 is TGTGCCAGCAGCCCCCGGGCCACGTATACCCTTAACAATGAGCAGTTCTTC.